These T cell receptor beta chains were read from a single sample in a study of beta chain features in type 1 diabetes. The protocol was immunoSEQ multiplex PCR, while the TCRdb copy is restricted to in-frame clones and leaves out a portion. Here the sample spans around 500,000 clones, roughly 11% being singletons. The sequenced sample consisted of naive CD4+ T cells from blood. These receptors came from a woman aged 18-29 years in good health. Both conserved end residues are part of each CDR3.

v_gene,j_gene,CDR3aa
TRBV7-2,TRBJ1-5,CASSFGSNQPQHF
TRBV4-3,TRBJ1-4,CASSRNTRGTNEKLFF
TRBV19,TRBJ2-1,CATRRGGTDNEQFF
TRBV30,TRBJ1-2,CAWTGGQGTYGYTF
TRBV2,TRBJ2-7,CASGLAGTGYEQYF
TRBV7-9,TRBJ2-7,CASSSGSIYEQYF
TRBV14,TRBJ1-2,CASSLMGTGGRGYTF
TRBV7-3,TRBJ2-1,CASSLSGGTYNEQFF
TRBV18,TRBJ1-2,CASSSTHTNYGYTF
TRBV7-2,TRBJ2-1,CASSFPRGFRSHPEQFF
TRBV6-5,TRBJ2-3,CASSWPAADTQYF
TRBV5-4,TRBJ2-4,CASGRDIQYF
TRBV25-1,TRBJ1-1,CASSEFGGNTEAFF
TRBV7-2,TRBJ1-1,CASSLFTGTPEAFF
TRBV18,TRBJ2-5,CASSPSRGETQYF
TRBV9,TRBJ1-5,CASSRDSLNQPQHF
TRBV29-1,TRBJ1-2,CSDSGIANYGYTF